The next 13 T cell receptor beta chains were all read from a single sample in a study of blood T cell repertoires in COVID-19. The method was immunoSEQ multiplex PCR; TCRdb's version includes in-frame clones alone and lacks a portion of them. The data show approximately 70,000 clones, with 70% to 80% seen just once and less than 6% held by the top ten. The sample was peripheral blood. The receptors were gathered from a woman over 75 with active or convalescent COVID-19.

In its sample, this clone was seen a few times. The CDR3 loop is CASSLTGATNEKLFF. The CDR3 DNA is TGTGCCAGCAGCTTGACAGGGGCTACTAATGAAAAACTGTTTTTT. This sequence joins TRBV5-4 and TRBJ1-4; TRBD1 matches at 7 bases. J gave up 2 bases and V 1 base, and 2 bases lay outside the gene matches. Germline V gene data show CDR1 as SGHNT and CDR2 as YYREEE (reference sequence). The CDR3 consists of 15 residues.

The V and J genes are TRBV30 and TRBJ2-5, with D possibly matching TRBD2 (6 bases). CDR1 is GTSNPN and CDR2 is SVGIG in the germline V gene (reference sequence). Deletions cut 0 bases from V and 4 bases from J, with 15 bases between. The CDR3 consists of 15 residues. The CDR3 region has the DNA TGTGCCTGGAGTGTCGTCACGGGAGCGGCAGAGACCCAGTACTTC. Amino acid sequence: CAWSVVTGAAETQYF.

The genes are TRBV28 and TRBJ1-2; a possible D gene is TRBD1 (6 bases). The CDR3 has 13 residues. Trimming left V 7 bases short and J 5 bases short, with 14 bases between. CDR1 MDHEN and CDR2 SYDVKM come from the germline V gene. CDR3 in DNA: TGTGCCAGCACCGCGGACAGATCGTATGGCTACACCTTC. This gives the protein CASTADRSYGYTF.

DNA for the CDR3: TGCAGCCTGTGGTTGGGGCGAGAAGCTTTCTTT. The encoded protein is CSLWLGREAFF. The V call is TRBV29-1, the J call TRBJ1-1, with D possibly TRBD1 on 5 matching bases. The V end was cut by 8 bases, the J end by 8 bases, with 15 bases between. This CDR3 is 11 amino acids long. Germline CDR1 is SQVTM and CDR2 is ANQGSEA.

This clone occurred once. V gene TRBV7-2 combines with J gene TRBJ2-5; 8 bases fit TRBD2. V shed 0 bases, J shed 7 bases, and the junction held 7 bases outside the gene matches. The CDR3 has 15 amino acids. In germline, CDR1 is SGHTA, CDR2 FQGNSA. The CDR3 DNA reads as TGTGCCAGCAGCTTAGCGAGGGCGGGAGGTGGGACCCAGTACTTC. This codes for CASSLARAGGGTQYF.

In this sample, this clone turned up many times. The V gene is TRBV19, the J gene TRBJ1-2; possibly TRBD1 for D (6 bases). The germline gives CDR1 LNHDA, CDR2 SQIVND (reference sequence). Between the trimmed V and J ends, which lost 0 bases and 4 bases, there was a span of 18 bases. The CDR3 totals 17 residues. CDR3 nucleotide sequence: TGTGCCAGTAGTATAGACCTGCAACAGGGCGCTGGCTATGGCTACACCTTC. It specifies CASSIDLQQGAGYGYTF.

The table lists this clone with a count of one. J is TRBJ2-5 and V is TRBV4-3, with 8 bases matching TRBD2. The CDR3 is made up of 18 amino acids. The junction had 14 bases not matched to a gene; V was cut back by 0 bases and J by 5 bases. CDR1 and CDR2 (germline): LGHNA, YSLEER. The CDR3 nucleotides read TGCGCCAGCAGCCAAGATAACGGGGGGGGCATTCTATCGGAGACCCAGTACTTC. Protein sequence: CASSQDNGGGILSETQYF.

The chain has TRBV4-2 and TRBJ1-5; TRBD1 aligns across 10 bases. Trimming at V came to 2 bases and at J to 7 bases, leaving 8 bases not matched to a gene. The CDR3 is 16 amino acids. Germline V gene data show CDR1 as LGHNA and CDR2 as YNFKEQ. The CDR3 here is CASSQRDRDRGQPQHF. CDR3 nucleotide sequence: TGTGCCAGCAGCCAACGTGACCGGGACAGGGGCCAGCCCCAGCATTTT.

This clone was counted only a few times. The CDR3 reads CASSLTLEDRAEAFF. Written as DNA, the CDR3 is TGTGCCAGCAGCCTGACCCTAGAGGACAGGGCTGAAGCTTTCTTT. The rearrangement joins TRBV9 to TRBJ1-1; 8 bases match TRBD1. The CDR3 is 15 residues long. The ends lost 4 bases at V and 6 bases at J; junction bases unmatched: 11. The V gene's germline CDR1 is SGDLS and CDR2 YYNGEE.

V and J are TRBV19 and TRBJ1-3; no firm D call. The CDR3 runs 13 residues. The ends were cut back, 9 bases at V and 11 bases at J, with 20 bases in the middle. Per the germline V gene, CDR1 is LNHDA and CDR2 is SQIVND (reference sequence). This CDR3 is CASTTGVRFAIYF. CDR3 sequence (DNA): TGTGCCAGCACCACCGGGGTCCGCTTCGCCATATATTTT.

This clone appeared a few times. This sequence joins TRBV4-2 and TRBJ2-2; possibly TRBD1 for D (5 bases). Germline V CDR1 and CDR2: LGHNA, YNFKEQ. Trimming stripped 1 base from V and 6 bases from J, with 21 bases between. CDR3 length: 18 amino acids. The CDR3 sequence is CASSQVGLWSEGAGELFF. Here the CDR3 DNA reads TGTGCCAGCAGCCAAGTTGGGCTGTGGAGCGAAGGGGCCGGGGAGCTGTTTTTT.

This clone was observed a single time. V and J are TRBV21-1 and TRBJ2-5; the table's TRBD1 call for D was not verified on the DNA. TRBV21-1 is flagged as a pseudogene. This CDR3 spans 16 amino acids. CDR3 nucleotide sequence: TGTGCCAGCAGCTTTAGACAGGGGGTTCTCGGAGAGACCCAGTACTTC. It encodes CASSFRQGVLGETQYF.

The chain joins TRBV19 to TRBJ1-2; D possibly corresponds to TRBD1 (6 bases). This CDR3 has 14 residues. Germline assignment: CDR1 LNHDA and CDR2 SQIVND (reference sequence). Trimming removed 1 base from V and 2 bases from J, with 8 bases in between. CDR3: CASSIVDSNYGYTF. The CDR3 coding sequence is TGTGCCAGTAGTATAGTGGACAGCAACTATGGCTACACCTTC.